Listed below are T cell receptor beta chains from one sample, sequenced in a study of cytomegalovirus exposure and HLA in healthy donors. Assay used: immunoSEQ multiplex PCR; TCRdb lists only in-frame clones, some missing. The sample consists of around 130,000 clones, over 75% of them appearing once. Sequenced: PBMCs. The receptors were gathered from a woman in her 40s in good health and CMV-seropositive. The CDR3 runs from the conserved cysteine through the conserved F or W. D genes are given only for firm matches. A row's size may be missing; if present it is once, few, many or a size class.

D gene: TRBD2; V gene: TRBV7-2; clone size: NA; J gene: TRBJ2-3; CDR3 protein: CASSPRLAGHTDTQYF; CDR3 DNA: TGTGCCAGCAGCCCCAGACTAGCGGGACACACAGATACGCAGTATTTT
D gene: NA; V gene: TRBV5-5; clone size: NA; J gene: TRBJ1-1; CDR3 protein: CASSPYREGTEAFF; CDR3 DNA: TGTGCCAGCAGCCCCTACAGGGAAGGAACTGAAGCTTTCTTT
D gene: NA; V gene: TRBV6-1; clone size: NA; J gene: TRBJ2-1; CDR3 protein: CASGSLGGGGNEQFF; CDR3 DNA: TGTGCCAGCGGATCTCTTGGGGGCGGGGGCAATGAGCAGTTCTTC
D gene: NA; V gene: TRBV2; clone size: NA; J gene: TRBJ1-6; CDR3 protein: CASRALNVGDSPLHF; CDR3 DNA: TGTGCCAGCAGGGCCTTAAATGTGGGCGATTCACCCCTCCACTTT
D gene: NA; V gene: TRBV2; clone size: NA; J gene: TRBJ1-3; CDR3 protein: CASRGQTVSGNTIYF; CDR3 DNA: TGTGCCAGCAGAGGCCAGACAGTCTCTGGAAACACCATATATTTT
D gene: TRBD1; V gene: TRBV4-1; clone size: NA; J gene: TRBJ2-1; CDR3 protein: CASSRGDRGPGHEQFF; CDR3 DNA: TGCGCCAGCAGCCGGGGGGACAGGGGGCCGGGGCATGAGCAGTTCTTC
D gene: TRBD2; V gene: TRBV4-2; clone size: NA; J gene: TRBJ2-2; CDR3 protein: CASSQDLATSGRGELFF; CDR3 DNA: TGTGCCAGCAGCCAAGATCTCGCGACTAGCGGGCGAGGGGAGCTGTTTTTT
D gene: TRBD1; V gene: TRBV28; clone size: few; J gene: TRBJ2-7; CDR3 protein: CASTGGTGAYEQYF; CDR3 DNA: TGTGCCAGCACCGGTGGGACAGGGGCCTACGAGCAGTACTTC
D gene: NA; V gene: TRBV6-1; clone size: NA; J gene: TRBJ1-6; CDR3 protein: CASDFRSGRSPLHF; CDR3 DNA: TGTGCCTCGGATTTCCGTTCAGGGCGTTCACCCCTCCACTTT
D gene: TRBD2; V gene: TRBV7-3; clone size: NA; J gene: TRBJ2-3; CDR3 protein: CASSSGERGGTDTQYF; CDR3 DNA: TGTGCCAGCAGCTCCGGGGAGCGGGGGGGCACAGATACGCAGTATTTT
D gene: TRBD1; V gene: TRBV19; clone size: NA; J gene: TRBJ1-4; CDR3 protein: CASSMRQGRLFF; CDR3 DNA: TGTGCCAGTAGTATGAGACAGGGAAGACTGTTTTTT
D gene: NA; V gene: TRBV11-3; clone size: few; J gene: TRBJ2-5; CDR3 protein: CASSLGQDPKRETQYF; CDR3 DNA: TGTGCCAGCAGCTTAGGACAGGACCCTAAGAGGGAGACCCAGTACTTC
D gene: NA; V gene: TRBV5-1; clone size: NA; J gene: TRBJ1-3; CDR3 protein: CASSSLEGPGNTIYF; CDR3 DNA: TGCGCCAGCAGCTCGCTTGAGGGCCCTGGAAACACCATATATTTT
D gene: TRBD2; V gene: TRBV19; clone size: NA; J gene: TRBJ2-3; CDR3 protein: CASSFPGGSTDTQYF; CDR3 DNA: TGTGCCAGTAGTTTTCCGGGAGGGAGCACAGATACGCAGTATTTT
D gene: NA; V gene: TRBV28; clone size: NA; J gene: TRBJ1-1; CDR3 protein: CASRSAGLNTEAFF; CDR3 DNA: TGTGCCAGCAGGTCCGCCGGGTTAAACACTGAAGCTTTCTTT
D gene: NA; V gene: TRBV9; clone size: NA; J gene: TRBJ2-7; CDR3 protein: CASSASGTWWEQYF; CDR3 DNA: TGTGCCAGCAGCGCCTCGGGGACATGGTGGGAGCAGTACTTC
D gene: TRBD1; V gene: TRBV9; clone size: NA; J gene: TRBJ1-2; CDR3 protein: CASSVEGAGGYTF; CDR3 DNA: TGTGCCAGCAGCGTAGAGGGGGCCGGGGGCTACACCTTC
D gene: TRBD1; V gene: TRBV5-4; clone size: NA; J gene: TRBJ2-5; CDR3 protein: CASSLGPTGADGSQYF; CDR3 DNA: TGTGCCAGCAGCTTGGGACCCACAGGGGCCGATGGATCCCAGTACTTC
D gene: NA; V gene: TRBV5-4; clone size: NA; J gene: TRBJ1-1; CDR3 protein: CASSPRGSEAFF; CDR3 DNA: TGTGCCAGCAGCCCCCGGGGATCTGAAGCTTTCTTT
D gene: NA; V gene: TRBV7-7; clone size: NA; J gene: TRBJ2-2; CDR3 protein: CASSRWAPAFNTGELFF; CDR3 DNA: TGTGCTAGCAGCAGGTGGGCCCCGGCGTTTAACACCGGGGAGCTGTTTTTT
D gene: NA; V gene: TRBV27; clone size: NA; J gene: TRBJ2-3; CDR3 protein: CASEGTSTDTQYF; CDR3 DNA: TGTGCCAGCGAGGGCACGAGCACAGATACGCAGTATTTT
D gene: NA; V gene: TRBV19; clone size: NA; J gene: TRBJ1-4; CDR3 protein: CASSLLPPEGKKLFF; CDR3 DNA: TGTGCCAGTAGCCTACTCCCGCCGGAGGGGAAAAAACTGTTTTTT
D gene: TRBD1; V gene: TRBV6-5; clone size: NA; J gene: TRBJ2-1; CDR3 protein: CASRTGTEVYNEQFF; CDR3 DNA: TGTGCCAGCAGAACCGGGACAGAGGTATACAATGAGCAGTTCTTC
D gene: NA; V gene: TRBV18; clone size: NA; J gene: TRBJ1-1; CDR3 protein: CASSPFDLLGATTEAFF; CDR3 DNA: TGTGCCAGCTCACCATTCGACCTTTTGGGGGCCACCACTGAAGCTTTCTTT
D gene: NA; V gene: TRBV4-2; clone size: NA; J gene: TRBJ2-6; CDR3 protein: CASSQVSGLGGANVLTF; CDR3 DNA: TGTGCCAGCAGCCAAGTTTCAGGGCTCGGGGGGGCCAACGTCCTGACTTTC
D gene: NA; V gene: TRBV4-3; clone size: NA; J gene: TRBJ2-1; CDR3 protein: CASSQDRGTYNEQFF; CDR3 DNA: TGCGCCAGCAGCCAAGATCGGGGGACCTACAATGAGCAGTTCTTC
D gene: NA; V gene: TRBV7-9; clone size: NA; J gene: TRBJ1-1; CDR3 protein: CASSHETEAFF; CDR3 DNA: TGTGCCAGCAGCCATGAGACTGAAGCTTTCTTT
D gene: NA; V gene: TRBV7-2; clone size: once; J gene: TRBJ2-2; CDR3 protein: CASSLIKLNTGELFF; CDR3 DNA: TGTGCCAGCAGCTTAATAAAACTGAACACCGGGGAGCTGTTTTTT
D gene: TRBD1; V gene: TRBV7-9; clone size: NA; J gene: TRBJ2-7; CDR3 protein: CASSLQGQVNEQYF; CDR3 DNA: TGTGCCAGCAGCTTACAGGGACAGGTTAACGAGCAGTACTTC
D gene: NA; V gene: TRBV15; clone size: once; J gene: TRBJ2-7; CDR3 protein: CATSRDQLGDSSSYEQYF; CDR3 DNA: TGTGCCACCAGCAGAGATCAATTAGGCGACAGCAGCTCCTACGAGCAGTACTTC
D gene: TRBD2; V gene: TRBV7-9; clone size: once; J gene: TRBJ2-5; CDR3 protein: CASSLMTSEQETQYF; CDR3 DNA: TGTGCCAGCAGCTTGATGACTAGCGAACAAGAGACCCAGTACTTC
D gene: NA; V gene: TRBV5-1; clone size: few; J gene: TRBJ2-7; CDR3 protein: CASSSGMNDEQYF; CDR3 DNA: TGCGCCAGCAGCTCAGGAATGAACGACGAGCAGTACTTC
D gene: NA; V gene: TRBV6-5; clone size: NA; J gene: TRBJ1-6; CDR3 protein: CASSIQDSNSPLHF; CDR3 DNA: TGTGCCAGCAGTATACAGGATTCTAATTCACCCCTCCACTTT
D gene: TRBD1; V gene: TRBV7-8; clone size: NA; J gene: TRBJ1-5; CDR3 protein: CASSLGGTGILSNQPQHF; CDR3 DNA: TGTGCCAGCAGCTTAGGCGGGACAGGGATTTTAAGCAATCAGCCCCAGCATTTT
D gene: TRBD1; V gene: TRBV27; clone size: NA; J gene: TRBJ1-2; CDR3 protein: CASSPAGTGGVLGGYTF; CDR3 DNA: TGTGCCAGCAGTCCTGCCGGGACAGGGGGCGTCTTAGGTGGCTACACCTTC
D gene: TRBD1; V gene: TRBV6-5; clone size: NA; J gene: TRBJ2-3; CDR3 protein: CASRPRTGSDTQYF; CDR3 DNA: TGTGCCAGCAGACCTAGGACAGGGTCAGATACGCAGTATTTT
D gene: NA; V gene: TRBV5-5; clone size: NA; J gene: TRBJ2-3; CDR3 protein: CASSLGGDFTDTQYF; CDR3 DNA: TGTGCCAGCAGCTTGGGAGGGGACTTCACAGATACGCAGTATTTT
D gene: NA; V gene: TRBV27; clone size: NA; J gene: TRBJ1-2; CDR3 protein: CASSLAYGQPRDYGYTF; CDR3 DNA: TGTGCCAGCAGTTTAGCATACGGACAGCCGCGGGACTATGGCTACACCTTC
D gene: TRBD2; V gene: TRBV7-8; clone size: NA; J gene: TRBJ2-1; CDR3 protein: CASSLAPRELYNEQFF; CDR3 DNA: TGTGCCAGCAGCTTAGCGCCGCGGGAGCTCTACAATGAGCAGTTCTTC
D gene: TRBD1; V gene: TRBV19; clone size: once; J gene: TRBJ1-2; CDR3 protein: CASSRQGMMVSGYTF; CDR3 DNA: TGTGCCAGTAGCCGACAGGGAATGATGGTTTCTGGCTACACCTTC
D gene: NA; V gene: TRBV5-4; clone size: NA; J gene: TRBJ2-5; CDR3 protein: CASSHGDTQETQYF; CDR3 DNA: TGTGCCAGCAGCCACGGGGACACACAAGAGACCCAGTACTTC
D gene: TRBD1; V gene: TRBV28; clone size: few; J gene: TRBJ2-3; CDR3 protein: CASSSLTGGADTQYF; CDR3 DNA: TGTGCCAGCAGTTCCCTGACAGGGGGAGCAGATACGCAGTATTTT
D gene: TRBD1; V gene: TRBV5-4; clone size: once; J gene: TRBJ2-1; CDR3 protein: CASSLRTGLQDEQFF; CDR3 DNA: TGTGCCAGCAGCCTAAGGACAGGCCTCCAGGATGAGCAGTTCTTC
D gene: NA; V gene: TRBV15; clone size: NA; J gene: TRBJ2-7; CDR3 protein: CATSRAGYYEQYF; CDR3 DNA: TGTGCCACCAGCAGAGCGGGATACTACGAGCAGTACTTC
D gene: NA; V gene: TRBV7-9; clone size: NA; J gene: TRBJ1-5; CDR3 protein: CASSQELSNQPQHF; CDR3 DNA: TGTGCCAGCAGCCAAGAACTTAGCAATCAGCCCCAGCATTTT
D gene: TRBD1; V gene: TRBV7-6; clone size: NA; J gene: TRBJ1-1; CDR3 protein: CASSLGTGYTEAFF; CDR3 DNA: TGTGCCAGCAGCTTAGGGACAGGGTACACTGAAGCTTTCTTT